The subject of this entry is one TCR beta chain. What it binds is not known. The V gene's germline CDR1 is GTSNPN and CDR2 SVGIG (reference sequence). V was shortened by 1 base and J by 14 bases, with 18 bases between the two germline ends. The CDR3 consists of 13 residues. This sample was taken from a study of CD8+ T cells in alopecia areata. Study-level findings and limits: Having one nonresponder leaves uncertain how baseline CD8+ expansion relates to response. When scalp samples are sequenced, resident alphabeta T cells of normal skin are also captured.

Following RNA extraction, reverse transcription yielded cDNA that acted as the sequencing template. Measured with immunoSEQ multiplex PCR; TCRdb has only the in-frame clones, and not every one. The sample has about 290,000 clones; roughly 64% are singletons. Treatment noted: oral pan-JAK inhibitor, 5-10 mg twice daily. Researchers picked out CD4+ and CD8+ T cells from PBMCs by sorting. The V gene is TRBV30, the J gene TRBJ2-1; D is possibly TRBD1 (6 bases). The specimen comprised CD4+ T cells sorted from blood, sampled at week 24, from a patient treated with tofacitinib. The receptor was derived from a human donor with alopecia areata. The chain's CDR3 is CAWSDARDTGEFF. CDR3 DNA sequence: TGTGCCTGGAGTGACGCAAGGGACACCGGAGAGTTCTTC.